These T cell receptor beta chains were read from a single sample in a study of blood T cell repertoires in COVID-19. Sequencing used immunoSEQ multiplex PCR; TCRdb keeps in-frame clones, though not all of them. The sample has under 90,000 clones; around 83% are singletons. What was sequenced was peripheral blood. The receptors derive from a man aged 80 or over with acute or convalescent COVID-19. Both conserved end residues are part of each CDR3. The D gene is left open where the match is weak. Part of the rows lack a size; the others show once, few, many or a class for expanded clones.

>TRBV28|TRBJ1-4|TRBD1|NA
TGTGCCAGCAGTCCACCGACAGGGAGTGAAAAACTGTTTTTT
CASSPPTGSEKLFF
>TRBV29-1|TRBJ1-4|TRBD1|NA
TGCAGCGTAAGAGGACAGGGAGGTGAAAAACTGTTTTTT
CSVRGQGGEKLFF
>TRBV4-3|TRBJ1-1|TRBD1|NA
TGCGCCAGCAGCCAAGAAGCCAGGGGGCTAAAGAACACTGAAGCTTTCTTT
CASSQEARGLKNTEAFF
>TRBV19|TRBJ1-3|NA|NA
TGTGCCAGTAGTATGTACGGGAAAATATATTTT
CASSMYGKIYF
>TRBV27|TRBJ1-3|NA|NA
TGTGCCAGCAGTCCCACGGGGGGAAACACCATATATTTT
CASSPTGGNTIYF
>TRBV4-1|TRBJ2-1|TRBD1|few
TGCGCCAGCAGCACAAGAGGACAGGGGGGTTGGAATGAGCAGTTCTTC
CASSTRGQGGWNEQFF
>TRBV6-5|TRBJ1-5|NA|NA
TGTGCCAGCAGTTCCAGGGGCAATCAGCCCCAGCATTTT
CASSSRGNQPQHF
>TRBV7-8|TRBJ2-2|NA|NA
TGTGCCAGCAGCTTAGATACCGGGCGACTAAAGAACACCGGGGAGCTGTTTTTT
CASSLDTGRLKNTGELFF
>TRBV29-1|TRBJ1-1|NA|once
TGCAGCGTCGCAACAGTCGACACGAACACTGAAGCTTTCTTT
CSVATVDTNTEAFF
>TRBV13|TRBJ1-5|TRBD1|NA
TGTGCCAGCAGCTTAGGGGGACAGGGAGCCGGCAATCAGCCCCAGCATTTT
CASSLGGQGAGNQPQHF
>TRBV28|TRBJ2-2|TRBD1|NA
TGTGCCAGCAGGCACCGGGACAGACCCACCGGGGAGCTGTTTTTT
CASRHRDRPTGELFF
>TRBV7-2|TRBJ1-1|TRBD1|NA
TGTGCCAGCAGCTTAAGGCGGATAGGGGGCGAAGCTTTCTTT
CASSLRRIGGEAFF
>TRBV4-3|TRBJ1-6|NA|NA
TGCGCCAGCAGCCAAGCTGGACAAAACTTATCCCGGTTTTTCTTT
CASSQAGQNLSRFFF
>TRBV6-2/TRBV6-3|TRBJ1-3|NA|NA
TGTGCCAGCAGTACACCTTCCGGGACACCCTCTGGAAACACCATATATTTT
CASSTPSGTPSGNTIYF
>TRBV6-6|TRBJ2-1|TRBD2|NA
TGTGCCAGCAGTTACCCTCTAGCGGGGTACAATGAGCAGTTCTTC
CASSYPLAGYNEQFF
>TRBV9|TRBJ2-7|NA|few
TGTGCCAGCAGCGTAGCTGGAGGGCCCACGGGCGAGCAGTACTTC
CASSVAGGPTGEQYF
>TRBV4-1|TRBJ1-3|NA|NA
TGCGCCAGCCGTAGAGGGCTAGGGACTGGAAACACCATATATTTT
CASRRGLGTGNTIYF
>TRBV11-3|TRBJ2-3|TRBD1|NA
TGTGCCAGCAGCTTACAGGGACAGGGGTCAGGAACAGATACGCAGTATTTT
CASSLQGQGSGTDTQYF
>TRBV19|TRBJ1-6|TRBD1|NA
TGTGCCAGTAGTCCCTGGACAGGGCGAACATCTTCACCCCTCCACTTT
CASSPWTGRTSSPLHF